Detailed here is one T cell receptor beta chain. The sample originates from a study of T-cell memory formation after mild COVID-19. The CDR3 runs 19 residues. V dropped 5 bases and J dropped 0; count of bases not matched to a gene: 8. From germline, CDR1 is SEHNR and CDR2 FQNEAQ (reference sequence). TCRdb re-called the 5' RACE reads through MiXCR, storing one row per CDR3 protein. Here the sample spans 400,000 to 500,000 distinct CDR3 sequences, 20% to 25% being singletons. The chain recombines TRBV7-9 with TRBJ2-6, with 12 bases aligning to TRBD2. The TCR comes from an adult woman who had mild COVID-19 (a few samples of this study predate the infection). Cell type and time point are not known. The sequenced sample was PBMCs or a T cell subset sorted from them (not recorded which). The CDR3: CASSPRLAGGVSGANVLTF. The CDR3 DNA reads as TGTGCCAGCAGCCCCAGGCTAGCGGGAGGGGTCTCTGGGGCCAACGTCCTGACTTTC.